The 30 T cell receptor beta chains below come from one sample, sequenced in a study of T cells in Graves' hyperthyroidism and ophthalmopathy. Regions amplified from RNA transcripts were the TCR beta CDR3 regions. During a first-round RT-PCR of the TCR CDR3, the HTBI primer set was used. A single record per CDR3 protein comes from TCRdb applying MiXCR to the multiplex PCR reads. Counted here are a few hundred thousand distinct CDR3 sequences, about 14% occurring once; the ten biggest clones make up approximately 12%. The sample consisted of blood. These receptors all come from a woman aged 40 to 55 with Graves' hyperthyroidism that later progressed to Graves' ophthalmopathy.

There are many counts of this clonotype. The rearrangement uses TRBV2 and TRBJ2-1; D not certain. Germline V gene data show CDR1 as SNHLY and CDR2 as FYNNEI. V dropped 5 bases and J dropped 0 bases, with 17 bases sitting between them. The CDR3 covers 17 residues. CDR3 nucleotide sequence: TGTGCCAGCAGTCCAATTAAGCCCCCTTTCTCCTACAATGAGCAGTTCTTC. It codes for CASSPIKPPFSYNEQFF.

There are many counts of this clonotype. The CDR3 protein is CASSTGQSTNEKLFF. In DNA, the CDR3 is TGTGCCAGTAGTACGGGACAGTCAACTAATGAAAAACTGTTTTTT. V and J are TRBV19 and TRBJ1-4; 7 bases align to TRBD1. Trimming at V came to 4 bases and at J to 0 bases, leaving 2 bases not matched to a gene. The CDR3 is made up of 15 amino acids. The germline V gene encodes CDR1 LNHDA and CDR2 SQIVND (reference sequence).

The rearrangement uses TRBV20-1 and TRBJ2-1, with D perhaps matching TRBD2 (6 bases). The CDR3 runs to 14 residues. V lost 6 bases to trimming and J lost 9 bases, with 21 bases between them. CDR1 and CDR2 from the germline V gene are DFQATT and SNEGSKA (reference sequence). CDR3 DNA sequence: TGCAGTGCCCCGAGGGACGGGAGATCCAGTGAGCAGTTCTTC. It codes for CSAPRDGRSSEQFF.

This clonotype has ten or more counts. CDR3 coding DNA: TGTGCCAGCAGTAGCCCTGGGAGGTATACCTACAATGAGCAGTTCTTC. This translates into CASSSPGRYTYNEQFF. This rearrangement joins TRBV28 to TRBJ2-1, with TRBD2 as a possible D gene (6 bases). This CDR3 spans 16 amino acids. V was cut by 5 bases and J by 2 bases, with 16 bases left in between. CDR1 MDHEN and CDR2 SYDVKM come from the germline V gene.

This clonotype was seen many times. The chain joins TRBV27 to TRBJ2-7; D is unclear. Trimming cost V 6 bases and J 1 base, with 13 bases left between them. CDR1 MNHEY and CDR2 SMNVEV come from the germline V gene (reference sequence). The CDR3 runs 14 residues. Written as DNA, the CDR3 is TGTGCCAGCAGCCCGGCCGTCGCGTCCTACGAGCAGTACTTC. The encoded protein is CASSPAVASYEQYF.

The table lists this clonotype with many counts. The V gene is TRBV9, the J gene TRBJ1-2, with D uncertain. CDR1 and CDR2 (germline): SGDLS, YYNGEE. CDR3 length: 13 residues. V was clipped by 4 bases and J by 8 bases, with 15 bases between them. For the CDR3, the DNA is TGTGCCAGCAGCTCCCAAGATTGGGCCGGCTACACCTTC. Protein product: CASSSQDWAGYTF. Full variable domain (rest looked up from reference TRBV9 and TRBJ1-2): DSGVTQTPKHLITATGQRVTLRCSPRSGDLSVYWYQQSLDQGLQFLIQYYNGEERAKGNILERFSAQQFPDLHSELNLSSLELGDSALYFCASSSQDWAGYTFGSGTRLTVV.

The sample holds many counts of this clonotype. The chain couples TRBV18 to TRBJ2-7; the D is unclear. Germline V gene data show CDR1 as KGHSH and CDR2 as LQKENI. Trimming took off 3 bases at V and 5 bases at J, with 11 bases between the two ends. The CDR3 loop spans 13 amino acids. The CDR3 DNA sequence: TGTGCCAGCTCACCTCTCCGCCGGGACGAGCAGTACTTC. Translation: CASSPLRRDEQYF. Filled out from reference TRBV18 and TRBJ2-7, the complete variable domain reads NAGVMQNPRHLVRRRGQEARLRCSPMKGHSHVYWYRQLPEEGLKFMVYLQKENIIDESGMPKERFSAEFPKEGPSILRIQQVVRGDSAAYFCASSPLRRDEQYFGPGTRLTVT.

This clonotype was observed many times. This chain joins TRBV28 and TRBJ1-1; D remains ambiguous. Deletions cut 2 bases from V and 0 bases from J, with 7 bases between. Germline V lookup: CDR1 MDHEN, CDR2 SYDVKM. This CDR3 is built from 14 residues. The CDR3, as DNA: TGTGCCAGCAGTTTACTCAGACTGAACACTGAAGCTTTCTTT. Translation gives CASSLLRLNTEAFF.

This clonotype was seen repeatedly, ten times or more. The chain is built from TRBV20-1 and TRBJ2-1; D is uncertain. The CDR3 runs to 16 residues. The germline V and J ends were trimmed by 0 bases and 1 base, with 13 bases remaining between them. Looked up from germline, CDR1 is DFQATT and CDR2 is SNEGSKA (reference sequence). CDR3 residues: CSARDQGSSSYNEQFF. The CDR3 region has the DNA TGCAGTGCTAGAGATCAAGGTAGCTCGTCCTACAATGAGCAGTTCTTC.

This clonotype was observed at least ten times. The genes are TRBV7-8 and TRBJ2-7; possibly TRBD1 for D (6 bases). Germline CDR1 reads SGHVS; CDR2 reads FQNEAQ. This CDR3 has 14 amino acids. V was trimmed by 5 bases and J by 6 bases, leaving 17 bases between them. This CDR3 is CASSPWETGLEQYF. CDR3 nucleotide sequence: TGTGCCAGCAGCCCGTGGGAAACAGGGCTCGAGCAGTACTTC.

J is TRBJ2-7 and V is TRBV20-1; 16 bases are a match to TRBD2. The germline CDR1 and CDR2 sequences are DFQATT and SNEGSKA (reference sequence). The CDR3 sequence is 14 residues long. J gave up 6 bases and V 4 bases, and 3 bases lay outside the gene matches. As DNA, the CDR3 is TGCAGTGCTAAGGGACTAGCGGGAGGGAGCGAGCAGTACTTC. Its translation: CSAKGLAGGSEQYF.

This clonotype has ten or more counts. The chain uses TRBV20-1 and TRBJ1-4; TRBD1 matches 9 bases. The CDR3 contains 14 residues. CDR1 is DFQATT and CDR2 is SNEGSKA in the germline V gene (reference sequence). The ends lost 4 bases at V and 3 bases at J; junction bases unmatched: 3. CDR3 sequence (DNA): TGCAGTGCTATTAGACAGGGGGCTAATGAAAAACTGTTTTTT. Protein: CSAIRQGANEKLFF.

This clonotype was found many times. The chain employs TRBV30 and TRBJ1-1, with D perhaps TRBD1 (5 bases). The CDR3 sequence is 11 residues long. The germline V gene has CDR1 GTSNPN and CDR2 SVGIG (reference sequence). V lost 0 bases, J lost 10 bases, and 9 bases lay in between. The CDR3 DNA reads TGTGCCTGGAGTGTACAGGTAGGAGCTTTCTTT. It specifies CAWSVQVGAFF. Variable domain in full (rest from reference TRBV30 and TRBJ1-1): SQTIHQWPATLVQPVGSPLSLECTVEGTSNPNLYWYRQAAGRGLQLLFYSVGIGQISSEVPQNLSASRPQDRQFILSSKKLLLSDSGFYLCAWSVQVGAFFGQGTRLTVV.

At least ten counts were recorded for this clonotype. The chain couples TRBV28 to TRBJ2-1; unclear D gene. The CDR3 spans 13 residues. The V gene lost 3 bases and the J gene lost 9 bases, with 12 bases spanning the gap. Germline V gene lookup returns CDR1 MDHEN and CDR2 SYDVKM. CDR3 in DNA: TGTGCCAGCAGTTTTCACCTCTCCAGTGAGCAGTTCTTC. Protein sequence: CASSFHLSSEQFF. The full variable domain, rest sourced from reference TRBV28 and TRBJ2-1, is DVKVTQSSRYLVKRTGEKVFLECVQDMDHENMFWYRQDPGLGLRLIYFSYDVKMKEKGDIPEGYSVSREKKERFSLILESASTNQTSMYLCASSFHLSSEQFFGPGTRLTVL.

The table lists this clonotype with many counts. The chain recombines TRBV29-1 with TRBJ2-1; 10 nucleotides match TRBD2. The V segment lost 5 bases and the J segment 7 bases; nucleotides outside the gene matches: 8. CDR3 length: 14 residues. The germline V gene encodes CDR1 SQVTM and CDR2 ANQGSEA. The CDR3 DNA follows: TGCAGCGTTTGGACTAGCGGCGCTGGGAATGAGCAGTTCTTC. It yields the protein CSVWTSGAGNEQFF.

This clonotype was counted only a few times. A much larger clone lies one base from this, so it may be a read error. The CDR3 ends on some other residue instead of the conserved phenylalanine or tryptophan, so this is likely a read error. The chain joins TRBV28 to TRBJ2-1; 15 nucleotides line up with TRBD2. This CDR3 contains 17 residues. In germline, CDR1 is MDHEN, CDR2 SYDVKM. J gave up 0 bases and V 10 bases, and 7 bases lay outside the gene matches. Here the CDR3 reads CATGGLAGGSSYNEQFL. DNA of the CDR3: TGTGCCACCGGTGGACTAGCGGGGGGGAGCTCCTACAATGAGCAGTTCCTC.

This clonotype has a handful of counts. This sequence joins TRBV6-5 and TRBJ2-7; D is unresolved. Trimming pared 4 bases from V and 2 bases from J, leaving 6 bases between. The CDR3 length is 12 residues. The germline gives CDR1 MNHEY, CDR2 SVGAGI. The CDR3 sequence: CASSSLTYEQYF. CDR3 DNA sequence: TGTGCCAGCAGTTCATTAACCTACGAGCAGTACTTC.

This clonotype turned up a few times. V is TRBV2 and J is TRBJ2-3, with D uncertain. The ends were cut back, 2 bases at V and 0 bases at J, with 9 bases in the middle. The germline gives CDR1 SNHLY, CDR2 FYNNEI. CDR3 length: 15 residues. CDR3 residues: CASSERYLSTDTQYF. The DNA for the CDR3 is TGTGCCAGCAGTGAACGTTACCTCAGCACAGATACGCAGTATTTT.

The chain couples TRBV11-2 to TRBJ2-7; 7 bases fit TRBD1. CDR1 and CDR2 (germline): SGHAT, FQNNGV. The V and J ends lost 2 bases and 7 bases, in that order; junction bases with no gene match: 8. This CDR3 comprises 14 residues. The CDR3 sequence is CASSLSKGAGEQYF. CDR3 sequence (DNA): TGTGCCAGCAGCTTATCCAAGGGGGCGGGTGAGCAGTACTTC.

A remark on this clonotype: Since a much larger clone is just one base distant, this may be a read error. The J gene is TRBJ2-7, the V gene TRBV5-1; TRBD1 is a possible D gene (6 bases). Germline V gene data show CDR1 as SGHRS and CDR2 as YFSETQ. The CDR3 extends over 13 amino acids. The CDR3 region has the DNA TGCGCCAGCAGCTTCCACAGGGTGGACGAGCACTACTTC. Encoded protein: CASSFHRVDEHYF.

This clonotype was recorded many times. The rearrangement links TRBV4-1 to TRBJ2-1; no definite D call. The germline V gene encodes CDR1 MGHRA and CDR2 YSYEKL. Trimming stripped 1 base from V and 9 bases from J, with 10 bases between. This CDR3 contains 13 residues. CDR3 loop: CASSQVFPPEQFF. The CDR3 coding sequence is TGCGCCAGCAGCCAAGTGTTCCCACCTGAGCAGTTCTTC.

In this sample, this clonotype turned up many times. V gene TRBV18 combines with J gene TRBJ1-6; 7 bases align to TRBD1. V shed 4 bases, J shed 12 bases, and the junction held 9 bases outside the gene matches. This CDR3 is 14 amino acids long. Looked up from germline, CDR1 is KGHSH and CDR2 is LQKENI. This chain's CDR3 is CASSLSGTDKPLHF. CDR3 coding DNA: TGTGCCAGCTCACTATCCGGGACAGATAAACCCCTCCACTTT.

In regard to this clonotype: A much larger clone sits a single nucleotide away, making a read error possible. Given the absence of the conserved phenylalanine or tryptophan at the CDR3 end, a read error is likely. The V gene is TRBV2, the J gene TRBJ2-4; TRBD2 is a possible D gene (6 bases). V was trimmed by 0 bases and J by 0 bases, leaving 12 bases between them. CDR1 and CDR2 from the germline V gene are SNHLY and FYNNEI. The CDR3 is 17 residues long. The CDR3 nucleotides are TGTGCCAGCAGTGAAGCGAATGGGGGGTTAGCCAAAAACATTCAGTACGTC. Translation gives CASSEANGGLAKNIQYV.

As concerns this clonotype: A much larger clone differs by one base, so this may be a read error. This rearrangement joins TRBV6-2 or TRBV6-3 to TRBJ1-4; D unclear. V shed 6 bases and J shed 4 bases, with 15 bases lying between them. This CDR3 is 15 amino acids long. Per the germline V gene, CDR1 is MNHEY and CDR2 is SVGEGT. The CDR3 DNA reads as TGTGCCAGCAGGCGAGTCAGAAGAGATAATGAAAAACTGTTTTTT. This translates into CASRRVRRDNEKLFF.

This clonotype was recorded at least ten times. V is TRBV15 and J is TRBJ2-6, with 9 bases matching TRBD2. The CDR3 is made up of 18 amino acids. Germline V gives CDR1 LNHNV, CDR2 YYDKDF (reference sequence). Germline trimming cut 3 bases from V and 0 bases from J; bases unmatched to any gene: 6. The CDR3, as DNA: TGTGCCACCAGCAGCAAGCGGGAGGTGATCTCTGGGGCCAACGTCCTGACTTTC. It yields the protein CATSSKREVISGANVLTF.

The chain joins TRBV12-3 or TRBV12-4 to TRBJ2-3; TRBD2 agrees at 13 bases. Trimming cost V 5 bases and J 0 bases; bases outside gene matches: 5. CDR3 size: 17 residues. DNA of the CDR3: TGTGCCAGCAGTCACGGGACTAGCGGGATGAGCACAGATACGCAGTATTTT. Translating it yields CASSHGTSGMSTDTQYF.

The V gene is TRBV30, the J gene TRBJ2-1; no definite D call. Germline lookup yields CDR1 GTSNPN and CDR2 SVGIG (reference sequence). V shed 5 bases and J shed 9 bases, with 8 bases lying between them. There are 10 residues in the CDR3. The CDR3 sequence: CAWDLGEQFF. CDR3 bases: TGTGCCTGGGACTTGGGTGAGCAGTTCTTC.

The chain uses TRBV28 and TRBJ1-2, with D unclear. Per germline, CDR1 MDHEN and CDR2 SYDVKM. This CDR3 has 15 amino acids. V shed 1 base and J shed 8 bases, with 17 bases lying between them. The DNA of the CDR3 is TGTGCCAGCAGTTTATCGGCAGGACCCTCGTTCGGCTACACCTTC. Protein product: CASSLSAGPSFGYTF.

As concerns this clonotype: This CDR3 is missing its conserved last phenylalanine or tryptophan, likely due to a read error. This chain uses TRBV2 with TRBJ1-1; a weak D match, TRBD1 (5 bases). CDR1 SNHLY and CDR2 FYNNEI come from the germline V gene. This CDR3 comprises 16 residues. The ends were cut back, 0 bases at V and 3 bases at J, with 14 bases in the middle. CDR3 loop: CASSEAKGRMYTEAFL. The CDR3 DNA follows: TGTGCCAGCAGTGAAGCGAAGGGGCGCATGTACACTGAAGCTTTCTTG.

This clonotype was seen at least ten times. The V and J genes are TRBV28 and TRBJ1-1, with 8 positions matching TRBD1. Germline V gene sequence: CDR1 MDHEN, CDR2 SYDVKM. With 4 bases clipped from V and 1 base from J, the junction kept 8 bases outside the gene matches. The CDR3 sequence is 16 residues long. Written as DNA, the CDR3 is TGTGCCAGCAGTTACACGACAGGGGCTACGAACACTGAAGCTTTCTTT. Its translation: CASSYTTGATNTEAFF.